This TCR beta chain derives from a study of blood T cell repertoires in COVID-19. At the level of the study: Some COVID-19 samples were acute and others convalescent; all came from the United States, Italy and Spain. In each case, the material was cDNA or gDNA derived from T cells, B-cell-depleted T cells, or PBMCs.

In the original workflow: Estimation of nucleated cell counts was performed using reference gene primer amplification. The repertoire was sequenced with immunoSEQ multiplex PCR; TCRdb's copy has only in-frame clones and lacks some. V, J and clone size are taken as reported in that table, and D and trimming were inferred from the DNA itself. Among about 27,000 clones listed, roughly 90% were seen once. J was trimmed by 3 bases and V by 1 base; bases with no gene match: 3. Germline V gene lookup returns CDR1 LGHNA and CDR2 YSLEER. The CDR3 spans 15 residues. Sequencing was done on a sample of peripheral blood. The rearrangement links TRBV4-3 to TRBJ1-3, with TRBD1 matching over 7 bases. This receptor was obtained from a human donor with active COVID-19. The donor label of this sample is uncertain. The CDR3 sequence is CASSQGSGGGNTIYF. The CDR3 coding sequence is TGCGCCAGCAGCCAAGGGTCAGGGGGTGGAAACACCATATATTTT.